This T cell receptor (beta chain) was recovered during a study of blood T cell repertoires in COVID-19. About the study: The United States, Italy and Spain were the sources of the acute and convalescent COVID-19 samples. PBMCs, B-cell-depleted T cells, or T cells provided the cDNA or gDNA that made up the material.

As processed by the authors: Researchers report that nucleated cell counts were estimated from reference gene primer amplification. Profiling relied on immunoSEQ multiplex PCR, and the TCRdb table lists in-frame clones only, not all of them. V and J calls and clone size are those listed in that table; D and trimming were worked out from the DNA. In the table there are around 100,000 clones, around 89% of which are singletons. Germline CDR1 and CDR2: SGHNT and YYREEE (reference sequence). After removal of 0 bases from V and 4 bases from J, the junction contained 6 bases not matched to a gene. The CDR3 totals 16 residues.

This sequence originates from a man in his fifties with COVID-19, enrolled during active disease. The J gene is TRBJ2-3, the V gene TRBV5-4, with TRBD1 matching over 9 bases. Specimen: peripheral blood. CDR3 DNA sequence: TGTGCCAGCAGCTTGGTCGACAGGGGGGGTCCAGATACGCAGTATTTT. It encodes CASSLVDRGGPDTQYF. The whole variable domain, filled in from reference TRBV5-4 and TRBJ2-3, reads ETGVTQSPTHLIKTRGQQVTLRCSSQSGHNTVSWYQQALGQGPQFIFQYYREEENGRGNFPPRFSGLQFPNYSSELNVNALELDDSALYLCASSLVDRGGPDTQYFGPGTRLTVL.